This passage covers 27 T cell receptor beta chains from one sample sequenced in a study of CD8 T cells in ankylosing spondylitis. Findings and limits, study-wide: Blood of patients with ankylosing spondylitis appeared to be characterized by a TCR beta motif of several highly homologous variants.

TCRdb used MiXCR to reprocess the 5' RACE reads, holding one entry per CDR3 protein. The top ten clones hold about 0.9% of a sample with fewer than 500,000 distinct CDR3 sequences, about 25% of them seen once. No cognate antigen is known for these TCRs. Material for sequencing was blood, either unsorted or a sorted T cell fraction (not recorded which). These receptors all come from a male donor with ankylosing spondylitis.

The V gene is TRBV5-1, the J gene TRBJ1-4; D ambiguous. Trimming removed 4 bases at V and 10 bases at J, with 20 bases between. Germline CDR1 reads SGHRS; CDR2 reads YFSETQ. The CDR3 loop spans 15 amino acids. CDR3 loop: CASSPGDGDVAKLFF. The CDR3 region has the DNA TGCGCCAGCAGCCCCGGCGACGGTGACGTCGCAAAACTGTTTTTT.

This clonotype occurred many times. The chain employs TRBV5-1 and TRBJ2-1; 9 nucleotides line up with TRBD2. Germline V gives CDR1 SGHRS, CDR2 YFSETQ. The CDR3 has 16 residues. After removal of 0 bases from V and 3 bases from J, the junction contained 4 bases not matched to a gene. CDR3 amino acids: CASSLAGTSFYNEQFF. DNA for the CDR3: TGCGCCAGCAGCTTGGCCGGGACTAGCTTCTACAATGAGCAGTTCTTC.

The rearrangement links TRBV29-1 to TRBJ2-5; D perhaps matches TRBD2 (5 bases). The CDR3 is 12 residues long. Trimming cost V 3 bases and J 1 base, with 6 bases left between them. Germline V gene sequence: CDR1 SQVTM, CDR2 ANQGSEA. CDR3 loop: CSVERVQETQYF. The CDR3 nucleotides read TGCAGCGTTGAGAGGGTCCAAGAGACCCAGTACTTC.

The J gene is TRBJ1-5, the V gene TRBV20-1; D may be TRBD1 (6 bases). Germline CDR1 is DFQATT and CDR2 is SNEGSKA (reference sequence). V dropped 0 bases and J dropped 3 bases, with 9 bases sitting between them. The CDR3 totals 14 residues. The CDR3 reads CSAREGGFNQPQHF. The CDR3 DNA is TGCAGTGCTAGAGAGGGGGGCTTCAATCAGCCCCAGCATTTT.

The chain is built from TRBV30 and TRBJ2-2; no reliable D call. Germline V gene lookup returns CDR1 GTSNPN and CDR2 SVGIG (reference sequence). V was pared by 0 bases and J by 6 bases, with 8 bases between. This CDR3 is 13 amino acids long. The CDR3 DNA reads as TGTGCCTGGAGTGTACGAAAGCCCGGGGAGCTGTTTTTT. Translating gives CAWSVRKPGELFF.

This clonotype has only a few counts. The chain links TRBV24-1 to TRBJ2-1; maybe TRBD1 (5 bases). V was trimmed by 9 bases and J by 2 bases, leaving 13 bases between them. The CDR3 is made up of 14 amino acids. Germline CDR1 reads KGHDR; CDR2 reads SFDVKD. The CDR3 is CATGGSGTYNEQFF. The CDR3 DNA sequence: TGTGCCACCGGTGGATCAGGGACCTACAATGAGCAGTTCTTC.

This clonotype was recorded a few times. The gene calls are TRBV4-1 and TRBJ2-2, with D unresolved. The CDR3 runs 17 residues. V was shortened by 4 bases and J by 1 base, with 16 bases between the two germline ends. Germline loops: CDR1 MGHRA, CDR2 YSYEKL. The CDR3 reads CASSLIRVGVNTGELFF. The CDR3 DNA follows: TGCGCCAGCAGCCTAATAAGGGTTGGGGTGAACACCGGGGAGCTGTTTTTT.

J is TRBJ2-1 and V is TRBV20-1, with TRBD2 matching over 10 bases. The V gene end was trimmed by 4 bases and the J gene end by 3 bases; junction bases not matched to a gene: 3. This CDR3 is 14 amino acids long. Germline CDR1 reads DFQATT; CDR2 reads SNEGSKA (reference sequence). CDR3 sequence (DNA): TGCAGTGCTAACGGACTAGCGGACTACAATGAGCAGTTCTTC. Its protein product is CSANGLADYNEQFF.

The rearrangement links TRBV12-3 or TRBV12-4 to TRBJ1-5; D not certain. CDR3 size: 14 residues. Deletions cut 6 bases from V and 3 bases from J, with 12 bases between. For the CDR3, the DNA is TGTGCCAGCAGAATTCAACCGCTCAATCAGCCCCAGCATTTT. Translated: CASRIQPLNQPQHF.

The chain joins TRBV5-6 to TRBJ2-1, with TRBD2 matching 7 bases. Germline loops: CDR1 SGHDT, CDR2 YYEEEE. This CDR3 is 17 amino acids long. J lost 0 bases, V lost 0 bases, and 6 bases had no gene match. The CDR3, as DNA: TGTGCCAGCAGCTTGGGGGGAGGGAGTAGCTCCTACAATGAGCAGTTCTTC. Its protein product is CASSLGGGSSSYNEQFF.

This chain links TRBV24-1 with TRBJ2-5, with a possible D match to TRBD2 (6 bases). Germline CDR1 KGHDR, CDR2 SFDVKD. CDR3 length: 14 residues. V lost 5 bases, J lost 4 bases, and 13 bases lay in between. CDR3 sequence: CATSVGAGRETQYF. As DNA, the CDR3 is TGTGCCACCAGTGTAGGGGCGGGAAGAGAGACCCAGTACTTC.

In its sample, this clonotype was seen a few times. The V and J genes are TRBV12-3 or TRBV12-4 and TRBJ1-1; 9 nucleotides line up with TRBD1. This CDR3 region has 15 residues. V shed 6 bases, J shed 4 bases, and the junction held 9 bases outside the gene matches. The CDR3: CASSQSLQGATEAFF. CDR3 coding DNA: TGTGCCAGCAGCCAGTCCCTACAGGGGGCCACTGAAGCTTTCTTT.

This clonotype was counted only a few times. This chain connects TRBV2 to TRBJ1-1; TRBD1 is a possible D gene (5 bases). V gave up 0 bases and J gave up 1 base, with 9 bases separating them. The CDR3 covers 15 residues. Germline V gene sequence: CDR1 SNHLY, CDR2 FYNNEI. CDR3 sequence (DNA): TGTGCCAGCAGTGAAGCCAGGGCGAGGAACACTGAAGCTTTCTTT. Translation gives CASSEARARNTEAFF.

This clonotype was observed a handful of times. The chain employs TRBV7-6 and TRBJ2-1; TRBD2 is a possible D gene (5 bases). V was shortened by 7 bases and J by 2 bases, with 15 bases between the two germline ends. The CDR3 is 15 residues long. Germline values: CDR1 SGHVS, CDR2 FNYEAQ. CDR3: CASTLRSDPYNEQFF. CDR3 in DNA: TGTGCCAGCACCCTGCGTAGCGATCCCTACAATGAGCAGTTCTTC.

This clonotype was picked up a small number of times. The chain uses TRBV6-1 and TRBJ2-5; the match to TRBD2 covers 12 bases. The CDR3 is 16 amino acids. Trimming cost V 6 bases and J 2 bases; bases outside gene matches: 7. Per germline, CDR1 MNHNS and CDR2 SASEGT. CDR3 in amino acids: CASSLTSGGRQETQYF. The CDR3 DNA reads as TGTGCCAGCAGCCTGACTAGCGGGGGTCGTCAAGAGACCCAGTACTTC.

The chain uses TRBV20-1 and TRBJ2-3; 8 bases align to TRBD1. V lost 5 bases to trimming and J lost 0 bases; unmatched junction nucleotides: 4. Germline V CDR1 and CDR2: DFQATT, SNEGSKA (reference sequence). The CDR3 is made up of 14 amino acids. CDR3 sequence (DNA): TGCAGTGCTGTTAGGACAGGGAGCACAGATACGCAGTATTTT. This sequence encodes CSAVRTGSTDTQYF.

J is TRBJ1-5 and V is TRBV27; TRBD1 matches 8 bases. J gave up 0 bases and V 4 bases, and 5 bases lay outside the gene matches. The CDR3 contains 16 residues. Germline CDR1 reads MNHEY; CDR2 reads SMNVEV (reference sequence). As DNA, the CDR3 is TGTGCCAGCAGTTCCTTGGACAGGGTTAGCAATCAGCCCCAGCATTTT. Its protein is CASSSLDRVSNQPQHF.

The V call is TRBV7-8, the J call TRBJ2-1; D remains unclear. The CDR3 runs 13 residues. V gave up 3 bases and J gave up 9 bases, with 12 bases separating them. The germline CDR1 and CDR2 sequences are SGHVS and FQNEAQ. The CDR3 is CASSFSPRSEQFF. For the CDR3, the DNA is TGTGCCAGCAGCTTCTCGCCACGTAGTGAGCAGTTCTTC.

This chain joins TRBV5-1 and TRBJ2-2; D not certain. The CDR3 consists of 14 residues. CDR1 and CDR2 from the germline V gene are SGHRS and YFSETQ. The germline V and J ends were trimmed by 2 bases and 0 bases, with 5 bases remaining between them. CDR3 DNA sequence: TGCGCCAGCAGCTTCTACCCGAACACCGGGGAGCTGTTTTTT. Protein product: CASSFYPNTGELFF.

The chain couples TRBV18 to TRBJ2-5; maybe TRBD2 (5 bases). The CDR3 spans 13 residues. Germline CDR1 reads KGHSH; CDR2 reads LQKENI. The ends were cut back, 6 bases at V and 5 bases at J, with 13 bases in the middle. The CDR3 here is CASSPGEPETQYF. For the CDR3, the DNA is TGTGCCAGCTCGCCCGGGGAGCCCGAGACCCAGTACTTC.

This clonotype was found a few times. The chain carries TRBV5-1 and TRBJ2-5; a weak D match, TRBD1 (6 bases). CDR1 SGHRS and CDR2 YFSETQ come from the germline V gene. The germline V and J ends were trimmed by 4 bases and 2 bases, with 15 bases remaining between them. The CDR3 runs to 15 residues. The CDR3 protein is CASSLGTLRQETQYF. CDR3 coding DNA: TGCGCCAGCAGCCTCGGGACACTCCGGCAAGAGACCCAGTACTTC.

This clonotype was counted a few times. The chain combines TRBV5-1 with TRBJ2-5; TRBD2 agrees at 7 bases. V was pared by 4 bases and J by 3 bases, with 9 bases of the junction left unmatched. In germline, CDR1 is SGHRS, CDR2 YFSETQ. CDR3 length: 15 amino acids. The CDR3 spells CASSPSRAGEETQYF. The CDR3 coding sequence is TGCGCCAGCAGCCCATCCCGCGCGGGAGAAGAGACCCAGTACTTC.

Ten or more counts support this clonotype. The chain's CDR3 is CASQTGGETQYF. In DNA form, the CDR3 reads TGTGCCAGCCAGACAGGGGGTGAGACCCAGTACTTC. This rearrangement joins TRBV2 to TRBJ2-5; 9 bases are a match to TRBD1. Germline-derived CDR1 and CDR2 are SNHLY and FYNNEI. The CDR3 is 12 residues long. The junction had 3 bases not matched to a gene; V was cut back by 8 bases and J by 5 bases.

This clonotype was counted a few times. The CDR3 sequence: CASSSIATGSTDTQYF. In DNA, the CDR3 is TGTGCCAGCAGTTCCATCGCCACTGGATCCACAGATACGCAGTATTTT. The V gene is TRBV27, the J gene TRBJ2-3; D remains unclear. Germline V gene lookup returns CDR1 MNHEY and CDR2 SMNVEV (reference sequence). V was clipped by 4 bases and J by 2 bases, with 16 bases between them. This CDR3 contains 16 residues.

The table lists this clonotype with a few counts. The chain couples TRBV12-3 or TRBV12-4 to TRBJ1-2, with no clear D. This CDR3 comprises 14 residues. Trimming took off 3 bases at V and 4 bases at J, with 12 bases between the two ends. The DNA for the CDR3 is TGTGCCAGCAGTTTGAGGCAGCCGATCTATGGCTACACCTTC. It codes for CASSLRQPIYGYTF.

The chain links TRBV5-1 to TRBJ2-2, with a weak D call TRBD2 (7 bases). CDR1 and CDR2 (germline): SGHRS, YFSETQ. V was shortened by 2 bases and J by 10 bases, with 21 bases between the two germline ends. The CDR3 is made up of 16 amino acids. CDR3 region: CASSLRSGGAPEELFF. CDR3 nucleotide sequence: TGCGCCAGCAGCTTACGATCGGGGGGCGCCCCCGAGGAGCTGTTTTTT.

Many counts were recorded for this clonotype. The J gene is TRBJ2-2, the V gene TRBV12-3 or TRBV12-4, with D unclear. V was trimmed by 3 bases and J by 3 bases, leaving 11 bases between them. This CDR3 contains 15 residues. The CDR3 region has the DNA TGTGCCAGCAGTTTCTTACCCCCTGACACCGGGGAGCTGTTTTTT. This gives the protein CASSFLPPDTGELFF.